Included here is one TCR beta chain sequence, with context. Its cognate antigen is unknown. The data stem from a study of STAT3 mutations in large granular lymphocyte leukemia. Whole-study results and caveats: Differing intervals and regimens complicate linking therapy response to clone burden. At least one immunodominant TCR beta clonotype appeared in every T-cell large granular lymphocyte leukemia patient. No sample exists from the first appearance of each clone. Persisting codominant clonotypes may have hidden a small pathogenic clone. TCR clonotype switching after therapy occurred in about 30% of the 18 patients.

Sequencing used immunoSEQ multiplex PCR; TCRdb keeps in-frame clones, though not all of them. The data contain 30,000 to 40,000 clones, approximately 86% of them singletons. Germline values: CDR1 SNHLY, CDR2 FYNNEI. This CDR3 region has 13 residues. Trimming left V 10 bases short and J 6 bases short, with 18 bases between. Sequenced material: peripheral blood mononuclear cells. This sequence was found in a man aged 60 to 75 with T-cell large granular lymphocyte leukemia. Some clones in this sample may be carry-over from other donors' samples. This chain connects TRBV2 to TRBJ1-2; D perhaps matches TRBD1 (5 bases). The CDR3 nucleotides are TGTGCCATGAAACGGAACAGGTCCGATGGCTACACCTTC. This gives the protein CAMKRNRSDGYTF.